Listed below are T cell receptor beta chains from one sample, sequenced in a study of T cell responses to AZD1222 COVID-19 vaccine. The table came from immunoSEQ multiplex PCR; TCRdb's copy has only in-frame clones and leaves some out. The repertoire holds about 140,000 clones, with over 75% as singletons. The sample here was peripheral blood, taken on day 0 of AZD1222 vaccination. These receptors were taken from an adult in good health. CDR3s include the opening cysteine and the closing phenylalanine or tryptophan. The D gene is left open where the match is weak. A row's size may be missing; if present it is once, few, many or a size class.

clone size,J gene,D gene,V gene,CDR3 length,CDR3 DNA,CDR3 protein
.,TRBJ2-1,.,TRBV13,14,TGTGCCAGCAGCCCCCATGGGTCGGGCAATGAGCAGTTCTTC,CASSPHGSGNEQFF
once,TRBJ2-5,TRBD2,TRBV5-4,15,TGTGCCAGCAGCTTGGGCGGGAGGGCGCTAAAGACCCAGTACTTC,CASSLGGRALKTQYF
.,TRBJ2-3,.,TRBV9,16,TGTGCCAGCAGCTCCTCGGACTGGTCCAGCACAGATACGCAGTATTTT,CASSSSDWSSTDTQYF
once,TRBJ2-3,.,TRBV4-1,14,TGCGCCAGCAGCCAAGGCATAAGGGCAGATACGCAGTATTTT,CASSQGIRADTQYF
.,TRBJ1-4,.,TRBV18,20,TGTGCCAGCTCACCCCATCGCCAGGGCGGACGGGTTGCAACTAATGAAAAACTGTTTTTT,CASSPHRQGGRVATNEKLFF
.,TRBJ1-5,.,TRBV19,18,TGTGCCAGTAGTATATTAGAGGGGACCTTATATAGCAATCAGCCCCAGCATTTT,CASSILEGTLYSNQPQHF
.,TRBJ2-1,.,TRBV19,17,TGTGCCAGTAGTATGGGGATTGGGGGAGTGAGCTACAATGAGCAGTTCTTC,CASSMGIGGVSYNEQFF
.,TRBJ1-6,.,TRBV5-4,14,TGTGCCAGCAGCCTACGAACCACAAATTCACCCCTCCACTTT,CASSLRTTNSPLHF
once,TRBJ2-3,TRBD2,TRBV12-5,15,TGTGCTAGTGGTTTGGTCCTAGCGGAAACAGATACGCAGTATTTT,CASGLVLAETDTQYF
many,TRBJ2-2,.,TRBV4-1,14,TGCGCCAGCAGCCATGTCGGGGGCACCGGGGAGCTGTTTTTT,CASSHVGGTGELFF
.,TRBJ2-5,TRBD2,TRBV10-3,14,TGTGCCATCAGTGGCGGGGGGTACCAAGAGACCCAGTACTTC,CAISGGGYQETQYF
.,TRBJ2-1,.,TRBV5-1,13,TGCGCCAGCAGCTTCAACCAGGGCTATGAGCAGTTCTTC,CASSFNQGYEQFF
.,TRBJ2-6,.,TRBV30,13,TGTGCCTGGGGGGAGACTGGGGCCAACGTCCTGACTTTC,CAWGETGANVLTF
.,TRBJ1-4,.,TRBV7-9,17,TGTGCCAGCATCCTAGAAGGATCTCGAGGTACTAATGAAAAACTGTTTTTT,CASILEGSRGTNEKLFF
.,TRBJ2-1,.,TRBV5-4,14,TGTGCCAGCAGCTTGCTAGTCCGGTCGGATGAGCAGTTCTTC,CASSLLVRSDEQFF
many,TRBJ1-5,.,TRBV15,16,TGTGCCACCAGCAGAGATCCGGGAACAGGGTACCAGCCCCAGCATTTT,CATSRDPGTGYQPQHF
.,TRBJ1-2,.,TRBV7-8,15,TGTGCCAGCAGCGCTCGCTTCGGGGGATTGGAAGGCTACACCTTC,CASSARFGGLEGYTF
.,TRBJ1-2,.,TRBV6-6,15,TGTGCCAGCAGTGACGAACCGGCCACACCCTATGGCTACACCTTC,CASSDEPATPYGYTF
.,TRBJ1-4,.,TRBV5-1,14,TGCGCCAGCAGCCCCCGACGGACTAATGAAAAACTGTTTTTT,CASSPRRTNEKLFF
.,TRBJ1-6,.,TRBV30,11,TGTGCCTGGAGCATTGGGGCACCCCTCCACTTT,CAWSIGAPLHF
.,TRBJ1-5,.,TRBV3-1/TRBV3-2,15,TGTGCCAGCAGCCAAGAACCCGGTGTCAATCAGCCCCAGCATTTT,CASSQEPGVNQPQHF
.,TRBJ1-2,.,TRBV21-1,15,TGTGCCAGCAGCAAAATCGGTGGGATAAACTATGGCTACACCTTC,CASSKIGGINYGYTF
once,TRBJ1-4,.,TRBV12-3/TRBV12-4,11,TGTGCCAGCAGTTTAGTTGAAAAACTGTTTTTT,CASSLVEKLFF
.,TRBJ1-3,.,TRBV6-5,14,TGTGCCAGCAGTCCCGGCGGGGCTGGAAACACCATATATTTT,CASSPGGAGNTIYF
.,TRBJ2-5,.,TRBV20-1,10,TGCAGTGCCGCCCAAGAGACCCAGTACTTC,CSAAQETQYF
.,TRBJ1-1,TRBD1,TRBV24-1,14,TGTGCCACCAGTTCCCCGACAGGGGAGACTGAAGCTTTCTTT,CATSSPTGETEAFF
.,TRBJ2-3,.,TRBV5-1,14,TGCGCCAGCAGTACCGGACGGCCCACAGATACGCAGTATTTT,CASSTGRPTDTQYF
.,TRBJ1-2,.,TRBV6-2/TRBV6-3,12,TGTGCCAGCAGCGCCACAGGGTATGGCTACACCTTC,CASSATGYGYTF
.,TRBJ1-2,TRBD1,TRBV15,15,TGTGCCACCAGCAGACCCCTAGACAGGGTTGGGGGCTACACCTTC,CATSRPLDRVGGYTF
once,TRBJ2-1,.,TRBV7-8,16,TGTGCCAGCGCTTTAGCCCCCAGTCGCTTTTACAATGAGCAGTTCTTC,CASALAPSRFYNEQFF
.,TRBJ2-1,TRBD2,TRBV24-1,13,TGTGCCACCAGTGATTTAGCGGGAGATGAGCAGTTCTTC,CATSDLAGDEQFF
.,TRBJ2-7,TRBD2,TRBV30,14,TGTGCCTGGCATAGTCGGACTAGTCGTTACGAGCAGTACTTC,CAWHSRTSRYEQYF
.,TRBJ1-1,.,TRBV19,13,TGTGCCACTTCCGGGACAAGGAACACTGAAGCTTTCTTT,CATSGTRNTEAFF
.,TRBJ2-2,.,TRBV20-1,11,TGCAGTGCTTTGAAGGAGGGGGAGCTGTTTTTT,CSALKEGELFF
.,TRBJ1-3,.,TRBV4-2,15,TGTGCCAGCAGCCAATCCAGGGTCTCTGGAAACACCATATATTTT,CASSQSRVSGNTIYF
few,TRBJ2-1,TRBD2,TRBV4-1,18,TGCGCCAGCAGCCAAGCCCAGACTAGCGGCGTAGTGGGTAATGAGCAGTTCTTC,CASSQAQTSGVVGNEQFF
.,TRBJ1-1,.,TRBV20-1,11,TGCAGTCGGGGGGTGGGGACTGAAGCTTTCTTT,CSRGVGTEAFF
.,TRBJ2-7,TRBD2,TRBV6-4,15,TGTGCCAGCAGGATAGGGGCTAGCGGGCCCTACGAGCAGTACTTC,CASRIGASGPYEQYF
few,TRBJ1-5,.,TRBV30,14,TGTGCCTGGAGTGCACTGGGGGGCAATCAGCCCCAGCATTTT,CAWSALGGNQPQHF
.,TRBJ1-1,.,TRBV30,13,TGTGCCTGGAGTTCTCAAGGGGACACTGAAGCTTTCTTT,CAWSSQGDTEAFF
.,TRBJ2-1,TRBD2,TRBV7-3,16,TGTGCCAGCAGCTATTCTAGCGGGAGTATTAACAATGAGCAGTTCTTC,CASSYSSGSINNEQFF
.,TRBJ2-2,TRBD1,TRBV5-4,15,TGTGCCAGCAGCTCCGGGACAGATTCCACCGGGGAGCTGTTTTTT,CASSSGTDSTGELFF
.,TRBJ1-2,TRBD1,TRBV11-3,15,TGTGCCAGCAGCTCAACAGGGGTGCCTAACTATGGCTACACCTTC,CASSSTGVPNYGYTF
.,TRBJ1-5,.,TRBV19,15,TGTGCCAGTAGCACTCGGGACACTAGCAATCAGCCCCAGCATTTT,CASSTRDTSNQPQHF
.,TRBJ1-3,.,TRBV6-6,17,TGTGCCAGCAGTCCCCTTGGGGGCACGTCCTCTGGAAACACCATATATTTT,CASSPLGGTSSGNTIYF
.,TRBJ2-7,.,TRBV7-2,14,TGTGCCAGCAGCGCCCAAATCCTACCCTACGAGCAGTACTTC,CASSAQILPYEQYF
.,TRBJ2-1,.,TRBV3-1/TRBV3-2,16,TGTGCCAGCAGCCAAGCCTCTGTCGGCATTTACAATGAGCAGTTCTTC,CASSQASVGIYNEQFF
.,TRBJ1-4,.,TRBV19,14,TGTGCCAGTAGTATGTTTGCAACTAATGAAAAACTGTTTTTT,CASSMFATNEKLFF
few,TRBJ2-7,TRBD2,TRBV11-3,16,TGTGCCAGCAGCTTAGGGGGACTAGCGGGAGAGACCGAGCAGTACTTC,CASSLGGLAGETEQYF
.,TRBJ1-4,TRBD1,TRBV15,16,TGTGCCACTGGGTCCGGGACAGGGAGTTCTAATGAAAAACTGTTTTTT,CATGSGTGSSNEKLFF
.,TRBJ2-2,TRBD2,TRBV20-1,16,TGCAGTGCTAGTCCTAGCGGGGGGGCTGCCACCGGGGAGCTGTTTTTT,CSASPSGGAATGELFF
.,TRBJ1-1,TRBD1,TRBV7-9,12,TGTGCCAGCAGTCGACAGGGCACTGAAGCTTTCTTT,CASSRQGTEAFF
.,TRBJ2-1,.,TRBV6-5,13,TGTGCCAGCAGTTACTCGAAGACTGATGAGCAGTTCTTC,CASSYSKTDEQFF
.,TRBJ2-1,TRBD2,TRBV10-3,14,TGTGCCATCAGTGATGTATTGAGTAGCAGCGGGGAGTTCTTC,CAISDVLSSSGEFF